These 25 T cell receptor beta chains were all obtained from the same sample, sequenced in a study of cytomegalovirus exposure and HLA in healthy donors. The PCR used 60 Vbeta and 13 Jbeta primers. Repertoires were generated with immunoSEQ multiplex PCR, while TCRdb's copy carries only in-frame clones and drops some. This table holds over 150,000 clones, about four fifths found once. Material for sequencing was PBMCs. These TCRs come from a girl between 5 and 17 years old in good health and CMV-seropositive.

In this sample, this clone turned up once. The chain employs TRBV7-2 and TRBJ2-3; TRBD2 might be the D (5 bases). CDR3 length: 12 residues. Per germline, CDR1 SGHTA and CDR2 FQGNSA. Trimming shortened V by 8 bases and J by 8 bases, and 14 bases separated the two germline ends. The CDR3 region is CASSEGQITQYF. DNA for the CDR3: TGTGCCAGCTCTGAGGGTCAGATTACGCAGTATTTT.

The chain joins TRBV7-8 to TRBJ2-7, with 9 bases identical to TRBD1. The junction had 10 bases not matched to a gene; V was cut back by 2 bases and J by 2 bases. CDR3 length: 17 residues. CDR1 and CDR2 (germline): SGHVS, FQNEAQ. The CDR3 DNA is TGTGCCAGCAGCTTATCTTCCGGGACAGGGAATCCCTACGAGCAGTACTTC. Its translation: CASSLSSGTGNPYEQYF.

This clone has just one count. The CDR3 sequence is CASSSIPEGRPYF. The CDR3 DNA reads TGCGCCAGCAGCTCGATTCCCGAGGGAAGACCGTACTTC. The rearrangement links TRBV5-1 to TRBJ2-7, with D possibly being TRBD2 (5 bases). This CDR3 comprises 13 residues. Germline CDR1 and CDR2: SGHRS and YFSETQ. Trimming stripped 3 bases from V and 12 bases from J, with 19 bases between.

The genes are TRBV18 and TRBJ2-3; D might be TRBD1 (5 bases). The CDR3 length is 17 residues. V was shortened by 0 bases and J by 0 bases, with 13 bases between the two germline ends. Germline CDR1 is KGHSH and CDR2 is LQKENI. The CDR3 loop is CASSPPRGQGSTDTQYF. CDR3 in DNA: TGTGCCAGCTCACCACCTAGGGGTCAGGGCAGCACAGATACGCAGTATTTT.

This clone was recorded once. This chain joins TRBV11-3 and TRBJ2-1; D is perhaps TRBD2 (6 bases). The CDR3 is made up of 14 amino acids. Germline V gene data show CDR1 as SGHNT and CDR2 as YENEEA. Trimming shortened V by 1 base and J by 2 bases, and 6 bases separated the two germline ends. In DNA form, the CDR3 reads TGTGCCAGCAGCTTAGGGGAGGCCTACAATGAGCAGTTCTTC. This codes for CASSLGEAYNEQFF.

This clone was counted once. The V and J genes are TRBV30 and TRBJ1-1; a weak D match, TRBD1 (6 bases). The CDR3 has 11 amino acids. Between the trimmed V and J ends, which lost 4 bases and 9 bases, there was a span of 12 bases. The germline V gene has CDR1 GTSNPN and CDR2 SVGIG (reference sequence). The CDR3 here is CAWMGGPKAFF. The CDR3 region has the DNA TGTGCCTGGATGGGGGGGCCCAAAGCTTTCTTT.

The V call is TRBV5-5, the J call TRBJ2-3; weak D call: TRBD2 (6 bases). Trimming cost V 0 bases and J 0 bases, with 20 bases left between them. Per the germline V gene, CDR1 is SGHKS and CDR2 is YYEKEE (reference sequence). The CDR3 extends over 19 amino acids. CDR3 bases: TGTGCCAGCAGCTTGGAGGCCCCGGGAGCCTCCTCTAGCACAGATACGCAGTATTTT. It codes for CASSLEAPGASSSTDTQYF.

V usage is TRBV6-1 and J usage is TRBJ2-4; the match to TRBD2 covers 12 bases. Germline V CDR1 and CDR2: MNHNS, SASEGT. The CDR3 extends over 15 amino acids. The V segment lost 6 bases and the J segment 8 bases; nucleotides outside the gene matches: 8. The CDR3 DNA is TGTGCCAGCAGCAGCACTAGCGGGGGGCGGGACATTCAGTACTTC. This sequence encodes CASSSTSGGRDIQYF.

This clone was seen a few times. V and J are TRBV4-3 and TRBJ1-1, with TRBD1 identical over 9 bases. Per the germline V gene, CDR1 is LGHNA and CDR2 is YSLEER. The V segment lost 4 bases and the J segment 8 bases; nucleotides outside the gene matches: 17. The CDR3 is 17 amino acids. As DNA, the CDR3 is TGCGCCAGCAGCCGCGAAATACCGGGACAGGGTGGGTCGGAAGCTTTCTTT. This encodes CASSREIPGQGGSEAFF.

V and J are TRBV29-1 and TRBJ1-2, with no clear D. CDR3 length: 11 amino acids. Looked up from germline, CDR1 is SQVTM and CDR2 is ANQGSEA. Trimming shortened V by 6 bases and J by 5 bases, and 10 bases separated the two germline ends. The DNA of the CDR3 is TGCAGCGTCGTAACAGAGTATGGCTACACCTTC. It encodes CSVVTEYGYTF. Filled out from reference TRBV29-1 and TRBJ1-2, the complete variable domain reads SAVISQKPSRDICQRGTSLTIQCQVDSQVTMMFWYRQQPGQSLTLIATANQGSEATYESGFVIDKFPISRPNLTFSTLTVSNMSPEDSSIYLCSVVTEYGYTFGSGTRLTVV.

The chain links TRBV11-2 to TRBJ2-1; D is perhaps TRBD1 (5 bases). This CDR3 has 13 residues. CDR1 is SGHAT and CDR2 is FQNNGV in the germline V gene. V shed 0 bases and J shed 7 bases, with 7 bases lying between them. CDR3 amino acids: CASSLDRVNEQFF. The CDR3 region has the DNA TGTGCCAGCAGCTTAGACAGGGTTAATGAGCAGTTCTTC.

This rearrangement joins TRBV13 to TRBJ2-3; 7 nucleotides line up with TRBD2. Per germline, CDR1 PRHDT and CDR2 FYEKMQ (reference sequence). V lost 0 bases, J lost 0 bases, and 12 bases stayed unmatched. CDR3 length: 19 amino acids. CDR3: CASSLGFLADPSSTDTQYF. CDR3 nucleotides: TGTGCCAGCAGCTTAGGTTTCCTAGCGGATCCTTCTAGCACAGATACGCAGTATTTT. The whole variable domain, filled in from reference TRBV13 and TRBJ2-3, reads AAGVIQSPRHLIKEKRETATLKCYPIPRHDTVYWYQQGPGQDPQFLISFYEKMQSDKGSIPDRFSAQQFSDYHSELNMSSLELGDSALYFCASSLGFLADPSSTDTQYFGPGTRLTVL.

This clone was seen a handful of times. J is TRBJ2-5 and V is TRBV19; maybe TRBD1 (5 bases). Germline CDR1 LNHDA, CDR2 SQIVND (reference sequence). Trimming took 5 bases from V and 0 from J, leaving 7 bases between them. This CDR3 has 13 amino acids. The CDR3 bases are TGTGCCAGTAGTCCAGGGTACCAAGAGACCCAGTACTTC. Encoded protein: CASSPGYQETQYF.

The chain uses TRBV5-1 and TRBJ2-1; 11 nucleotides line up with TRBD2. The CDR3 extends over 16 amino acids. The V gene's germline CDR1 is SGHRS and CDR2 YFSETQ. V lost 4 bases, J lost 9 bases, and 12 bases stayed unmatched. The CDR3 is CASSIFLAGGGTEQFF. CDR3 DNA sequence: TGCGCCAGCAGCATCTTCCTAGCGGGAGGAGGTACTGAGCAGTTCTTC.

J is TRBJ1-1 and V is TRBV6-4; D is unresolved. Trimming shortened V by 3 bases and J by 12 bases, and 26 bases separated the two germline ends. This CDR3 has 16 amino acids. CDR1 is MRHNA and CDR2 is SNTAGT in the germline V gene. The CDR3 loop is CASSEFYPSGALGTFF. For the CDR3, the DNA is TGTGCCAGCAGTGAGTTCTATCCATCGGGAGCCCTGGGAACTTTCTTT.

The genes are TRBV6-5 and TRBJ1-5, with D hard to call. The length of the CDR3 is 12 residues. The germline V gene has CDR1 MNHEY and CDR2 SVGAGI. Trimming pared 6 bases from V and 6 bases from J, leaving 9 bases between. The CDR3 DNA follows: TGTGCCAGCAGAACGGGTGGTCAGCCCCAGCATTTT. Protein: CASRTGGQPQHF.

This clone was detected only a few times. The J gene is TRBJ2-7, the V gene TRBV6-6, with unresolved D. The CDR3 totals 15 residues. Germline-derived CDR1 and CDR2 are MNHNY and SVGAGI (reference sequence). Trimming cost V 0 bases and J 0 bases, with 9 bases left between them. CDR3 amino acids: CASSYSSRSSYEQYF. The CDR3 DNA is TGTGCCAGCAGTTACTCATCGCGGAGCTCCTACGAGCAGTACTTC.

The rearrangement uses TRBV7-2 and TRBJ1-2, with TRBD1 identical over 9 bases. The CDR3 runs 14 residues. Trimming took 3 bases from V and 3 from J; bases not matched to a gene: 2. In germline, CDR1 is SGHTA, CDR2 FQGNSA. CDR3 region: CASSFRTGDYGYTF. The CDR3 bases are TGTGCCAGCAGCTTCCGGACAGGGGACTATGGCTACACCTTC.

The CDR3, as DNA: TGTGCCAGCAGTTTCTCCGGGACTAGCGGGAGTAGGGAGCTGTTTTTT. Amino acids: CASSFSGTSGSRELFF. The rearrangement joins TRBV27 to TRBJ2-2; 14 bases line up with TRBD2. The germline gives CDR1 MNHEY, CDR2 SMNVEV (reference sequence). The CDR3 loop spans 16 amino acids. Losses at the gene ends were 3 bases for V and 9 bases for J; bases not matched to a gene: 6.

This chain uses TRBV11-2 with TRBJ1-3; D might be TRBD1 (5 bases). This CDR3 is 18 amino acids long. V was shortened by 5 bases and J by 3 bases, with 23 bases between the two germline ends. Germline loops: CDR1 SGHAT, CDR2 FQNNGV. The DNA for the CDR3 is TGTGCCAGCAGCCCCACCCTACAGGCCGCCCGAAATGGAAACACCATATATTTT. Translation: CASSPTLQAARNGNTIYF.

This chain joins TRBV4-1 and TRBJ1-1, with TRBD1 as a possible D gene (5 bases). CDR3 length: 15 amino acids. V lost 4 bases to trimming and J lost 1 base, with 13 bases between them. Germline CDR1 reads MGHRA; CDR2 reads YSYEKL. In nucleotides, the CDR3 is TGCGCCAGCAGCCGGGCGTCCCAGGGGAACACTGAAGCTTTCTTT. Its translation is CASSRASQGNTEAFF.

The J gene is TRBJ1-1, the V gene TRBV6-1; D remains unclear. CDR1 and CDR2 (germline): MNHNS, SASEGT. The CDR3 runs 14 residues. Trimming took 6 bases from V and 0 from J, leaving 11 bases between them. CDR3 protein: CASSEQALNTEAFF. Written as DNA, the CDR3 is TGTGCCAGCAGCGAGCAGGCTCTGAACACTGAAGCTTTCTTT.

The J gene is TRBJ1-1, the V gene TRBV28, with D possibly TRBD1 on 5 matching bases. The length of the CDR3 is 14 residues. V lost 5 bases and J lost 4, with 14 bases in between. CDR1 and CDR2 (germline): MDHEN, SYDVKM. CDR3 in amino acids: CASSPRQPSTEAFF. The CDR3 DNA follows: TGTGCCAGCAGTCCCCGACAGCCATCCACTGAAGCTTTCTTT.

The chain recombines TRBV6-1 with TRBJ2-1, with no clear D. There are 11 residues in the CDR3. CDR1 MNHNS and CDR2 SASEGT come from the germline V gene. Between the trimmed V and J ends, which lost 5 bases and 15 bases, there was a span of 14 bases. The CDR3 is CASSLSTRPFF. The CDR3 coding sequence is TGTGCCAGCAGTCTTTCGACAAGGCCGTTCTTC.

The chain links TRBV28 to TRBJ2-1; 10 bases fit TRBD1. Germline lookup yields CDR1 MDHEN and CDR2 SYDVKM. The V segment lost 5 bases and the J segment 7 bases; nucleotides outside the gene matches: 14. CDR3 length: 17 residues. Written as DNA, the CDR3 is TGTGCCAGCAGTATAATAGGTGGGACAGGGGTCGGTAATGAGCAGTTCTTC. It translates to CASSIIGGTGVGNEQFF.